These T cell receptor beta chains were read from a single sample in a study of a mutant IDH1 vaccine in newly diagnosed glioma. Only in-frame clones appear in the TCRdb table, and some are missing; sequencing was by immunoSEQ multiplex PCR. The sample shows under 40,000 clones, around 77% of them seen only once. These receptors lack a known antigen. The sample consisted of PBMCs, taken from a glioma patient whose treatment included an IDH1 peptide vaccine. The receptors here all came from a middle-aged man with glioma. Some clones in this sample may be carry-over from other donors' samples. The CDR3 runs from the conserved cysteine through the conserved F or W. The order of the fields is CDR3 length, clone size, D gene, V gene, J gene, CDR3 DNA, CDR3 protein. A D gene is named only where the DNA matches it firmly. Clone size, where shown, is once, few, many, or a class for clones that have expanded.

length: 12; size: .; D: TRBD2; V: TRBV9; J: TRBJ2-1; DNA: TGTGCCAGCAGCGGGGAAACTAGCGGGCAGTTCTTC; CDR3: CASSGETSGQFF
length: 15; size: .; D: .; V: TRBV7-2; J: TRBJ1-2; DNA: TGTGCCAGCAGCTTAGGGATTCGGGTTAACTATGGCTACACCTTC; CDR3: CASSLGIRVNYGYTF
length: 14; size: .; D: TRBD2; V: TRBV27; J: TRBJ2-7; DNA: TGTGCCAGCAGTTTAATGGCGGGGGGGTACGAGCAGTACTTC; CDR3: CASSLMAGGYEQYF
length: 13; size: .; D: .; V: TRBV6-1; J: TRBJ1-1; DNA: TGTGCCAGCAGTGAAGTAGGGGGGGCAGAAGCTTTCTTT; CDR3: CASSEVGGAEAFF
length: 16; size: .; D: .; V: TRBV7-2; J: TRBJ2-1; DNA: TGTGCCAGCAGCTTAGTACTATTGAGCTCCTACAATGAGCAGTTCTTC; CDR3: CASSLVLLSSYNEQFF
length: 15; size: .; D: TRBD1; V: TRBV6-6; J: TRBJ1-3; DNA: TGTGCCAGCAGTTACTCAGGGGGCGACGGAAACACCATATATTTT; CDR3: CASSYSGGDGNTIYF
length: 15; size: .; D: .; V: TRBV7-2; J: TRBJ1-5; DNA: TGTGCCAGCAGCCTAGTGTGGCAGGGAAATCAGCCCCAGCATTTT; CDR3: CASSLVWQGNQPQHF
length: 16; size: few; D: .; V: TRBV29-1; J: TRBJ2-3; DNA: TGCAGCGCCGGAGGGGGAAGGGGCCCTAGCACAGATACGCAGTATTTT; CDR3: CSAGGGRGPSTDTQYF
length: 15; size: few; D: .; V: TRBV7-2; J: TRBJ1-4; DNA: TGTGCCAGCAGCCCTAGTCCAGGGTTTAATGAAAAACTGTTTTTT; CDR3: CASSPSPGFNEKLFF
length: 14; size: once; D: TRBD2; V: TRBV29-1; J: TRBJ2-1; DNA: TGCAGCGTTGTTGGACTAGCGGTTTACAATGAGCAGTTCTTC; CDR3: CSVVGLAVYNEQFF
length: 15; size: .; D: .; V: TRBV4-3; J: TRBJ1-5; DNA: TGCGCCAGCAGCCAAGAAGGGGGGAGCAGCCAGCCCCAGCATTTT; CDR3: CASSQEGGSSQPQHF
length: 16; size: .; D: TRBD2; V: TRBV7-6; J: TRBJ2-7; DNA: TGTGCCAGCAGCTTGACTGTTGCGGCAGCGGGGGACGAGCAGTACTTC; CDR3: CASSLTVAAAGDEQYF
length: 13; size: .; D: .; V: TRBV7-3; J: TRBJ1-1; DNA: TGTGCCAGCAGCGCTACAGGGATATCTGAAGCTTTCTTT; CDR3: CASSATGISEAFF
length: 14; size: .; D: TRBD1; V: TRBV7-8; J: TRBJ1-6; DNA: TGTGCCAGCAGCCAGGGGGGGGCAAATTCACCCCTCCACTTT; CDR3: CASSQGGANSPLHF
length: 13; size: .; D: .; V: TRBV28; J: TRBJ1-4; DNA: TGTGCCAGCAGTCTACAGGGAATCGAAAAACTGTTTTTT; CDR3: CASSLQGIEKLFF
length: 13; size: .; D: .; V: TRBV19; J: TRBJ1-1; DNA: TGTGCCAGTAGTCCGCAGGTGAACACTGAAGCTTTCTTT; CDR3: CASSPQVNTEAFF
length: 15; size: .; D: .; V: TRBV9; J: TRBJ1-6; DNA: TGTGCCAGCAGCGAGACAGGTAGGGTTAATTCACCCCTCCACTTT; CDR3: CASSETGRVNSPLHF
length: 15; size: .; D: .; V: TRBV19; J: TRBJ1-4; DNA: TGTGCCAGTAGTCCCGGGGACCGCTCAAGTGAAAAACTGTTTTTT; CDR3: CASSPGDRSSEKLFF
length: 16; size: .; D: TRBD1; V: TRBV27; J: TRBJ1-5; DNA: TGTGCCAGCAGGGGCACCGGGACAGGCACCAATCAGCCCCAGCATTTT; CDR3: CASRGTGTGTNQPQHF
length: 16; size: .; D: TRBD2; V: TRBV9; J: TRBJ2-1; DNA: TGTGCCAGCAGCGTAGACCCGCTAGCGGTCGGTAATGAGCAGTTCTTC; CDR3: CASSVDPLAVGNEQFF
length: 13; size: .; D: .; V: TRBV30; J: TRBJ1-2; DNA: TGTGCCTGGAGTGTACCCGGCGGATACGGCTACACCTTC; CDR3: CAWSVPGGYGYTF
length: 15; size: .; D: TRBD2; V: TRBV2; J: TRBJ2-2; DNA: TGTGCCAGCGGTGCTGACGGCGGGGGGGCCGGGGAGCTGTTTTTT; CDR3: CASGADGGGAGELFF
length: 18; size: once; D: TRBD2; V: TRBV9; J: TRBJ2-7; DNA: TGTGCCAGCAGCCCCGAGGGAACTAGCGGGGGCCTAAGCTACGAGCAGTACTTC; CDR3: CASSPEGTSGGLSYEQYF
length: 14; size: few; D: .; V: TRBV7-9; J: TRBJ1-1; DNA: TGTGCCAGCAGGCGGGATGGGGTGAACACTGAAGCTTTCTTT; CDR3: CASRRDGVNTEAFF
length: 15; size: .; D: TRBD2; V: TRBV9; J: TRBJ2-3; DNA: TGTGCCAGCAGCTCCCTAGCGGGGGGGACAGATACGCAGTATTTT; CDR3: CASSSLAGGTDTQYF
length: 16; size: once; D: .; V: TRBV6-5; J: TRBJ1-6; DNA: TGTGCCAGCAGTTACAGGGCGGTCCTCTATAATTCACCCCTCCACTTT; CDR3: CASSYRAVLYNSPLHF
length: 15; size: .; D: TRBD1; V: TRBV18; J: TRBJ1-1; DNA: TGTGCCAGCTCACCGGCGGGACAGGGCGGCACTGAAGCTTTCTTT; CDR3: CASSPAGQGGTEAFF
length: 14; size: .; D: TRBD1; V: TRBV27; J: TRBJ1-6; DNA: TGTGCCAGCAGTTTTGGGACAGCATTTTCACCCCTCCACTTT; CDR3: CASSFGTAFSPLHF
length: 12; size: few; D: .; V: TRBV5-4; J: TRBJ1-4; DNA: TGTGCCAGCAGCCCACAAGGGGGAAAACTGTTTTTT; CDR3: CASSPQGGKLFF
length: 20; size: .; D: TRBD2; V: TRBV4-1; J: TRBJ2-1; DNA: TGCGCCAGCAGCCCGGGGAGACTAGCGGGGGTGGAAAGCTCCTACAATGAGCAGTTCTTC; CDR3: CASSPGRLAGVESSYNEQFF
length: 15; size: .; D: .; V: TRBV7-9; J: TRBJ1-5; DNA: TGTGCCAGCAGCGCCAACGAGGGTGGAGATCAGCCCCAGCATTTT; CDR3: CASSANEGGDQPQHF
length: 17; size: few; D: .; V: TRBV29-1; J: TRBJ2-5; DNA: TGCAGCGTTGAGGTCGTAGTGGGCGGGGCAAGCCAAGAGACCCAGTACTTC; CDR3: CSVEVVVGGASQETQYF
length: 13; size: .; D: .; V: TRBV30; J: TRBJ1-1; DNA: TGTGCCTGGAGTGTACAGCCGAACACTGAAGCTTTCTTT; CDR3: CAWSVQPNTEAFF
length: 15; size: .; D: .; V: TRBV2; J: TRBJ1-2; DNA: TGTGCCAGCAGTGAATGGGTAGGGACTAACTATGGCTACACCTTC; CDR3: CASSEWVGTNYGYTF
length: 16; size: once; D: TRBD1; V: TRBV2; J: TRBJ1-3; DNA: TGTGCCAGCAGGCCGGGACAGGGTCGCTCTGGAAACACCATATATTTT; CDR3: CASRPGQGRSGNTIYF
length: 15; size: .; D: TRBD1; V: TRBV5-1; J: TRBJ1-2; DNA: TGCGCCAGCAGCCCGACCTTGGACAGGAAGGTCGGCTACACCTTC; CDR3: CASSPTLDRKVGYTF
length: 18; size: .; D: .; V: TRBV6-7; J: TRBJ2-6; DNA: TGTGCCAGCAGTCTAAACTCGCGTATTTACAAGTCGGGCCAACGTCCTGACTTC; CDR3: CASSLNSRIYKSGQRPDF
length: 17; size: .; D: .; V: TRBV5-5; J: TRBJ2-5; DNA: TGTGCCAGCAGCTTGGTTAGGGGAGGCCCTGTAGGAGAGACCCAGTACTTC; CDR3: CASSLVRGGPVGETQYF
length: 14; size: .; D: .; V: TRBV10-3; J: TRBJ1-1; DNA: TGTGCCATCAGTGAGTCTCTGGGGGACACTGAAGCTTTCTTT; CDR3: CAISESLGDTEAFF
length: 15; size: .; D: TRBD1; V: TRBV19; J: TRBJ1-2; DNA: TGTGCCAGTAGTCCCCATGGGAGAGGGGGCGATGGCTACACCTTC; CDR3: CASSPHGRGGDGYTF
length: 13; size: once; D: .; V: TRBV13; J: TRBJ2-1; DNA: TGTGCCAGCAGCTTTGGACGGTACAATGAGCAGTTCTTC; CDR3: CASSFGRYNEQFF
length: 14; size: .; D: TRBD1; V: TRBV7-8; J: TRBJ2-5; DNA: TGTGCCAGCAGCCCAGACAGGGGGCGAGAGACCCAGTACTTC; CDR3: CASSPDRGRETQYF
length: 13; size: .; D: .; V: TRBV25-1; J: TRBJ2-3; DNA: TGTGCCAGCGGAGGCCAGGGCACAGATACGCAGTATTTT; CDR3: CASGGQGTDTQYF
length: 13; size: .; D: .; V: TRBV10-2; J: TRBJ2-5; DNA: TGCGCCAGCAGTGATGGTGTTCAAGAGACCCAGTACTTC; CDR3: CASSDGVQETQYF
length: 14; size: few; D: .; V: TRBV30; J: TRBJ2-7; DNA: TGTGCCTGGAGTGTAGGGCGGATAGTCTACGAGCAGTACTTC; CDR3: CAWSVGRIVYEQYF
length: 13; size: .; D: .; V: TRBV15; J: TRBJ1-2; DNA: TGTGCCACCAGCAGAGAAGGGGGCTATGGCTACACCTTC; CDR3: CATSREGGYGYTF